The 27 T cell receptor beta chains reported below all come from one sample, sequenced in a study of cytomegalovirus exposure and HLA in healthy donors. The PCR made use of 60 Vbeta and 13 Jbeta primers. The method was immunoSEQ multiplex PCR; TCRdb's version includes in-frame clones alone and lacks a portion of them. The sample yields over 130,000 clones, more than 55% seen once. Material: PBMCs. The source is a woman aged 55-69 years in good health and CMV-seronegative.

This rearrangement joins TRBV12-5 to TRBJ2-3; 12 bases align to TRBD2. This CDR3 is 16 amino acids long. Trimming took 1 base from V and 1 from J; bases not matched to a gene: 0. The germline V gene encodes CDR1 LGHNT and CDR2 FRNRAP. CDR3 region: CASGLGTSGGTDTQYF. The CDR3, as DNA: TGTGCTAGTGGTTTGGGGACTAGCGGGGGCACAGATACGCAGTATTTT.

The chain recombines TRBV29-1 with TRBJ2-5; 8 bases fit TRBD2. The J call could be wrong; TRBJ2-7 is a better fit for the DNA end. This CDR3 is 13 amino acids long. CDR1 is SQVTM and CDR2 is ANQGSEA in the germline V gene. CDR3 loop: CSVPGTSRYEQYF. The CDR3 nucleotides are TGCAGCGTACCGGGGACTAGTCGGTACGAGCAGTACTTC.

The chain uses TRBV5-4 and TRBJ2-5, with a tentative D call TRBD1 (5 bases). This CDR3 is 14 amino acids long. With 0 bases removed from V and 5 bases from J, the gap between germline ends came to 11 bases. Germline CDR1 SGHNT, CDR2 YYREEE (reference sequence). The CDR3 coding sequence is TGTGCCAGCAGCTTGGGGGGCCGTTCGGAGACCCAGTACTTC. This encodes CASSLGGRSETQYF.

The J gene is TRBJ2-2, the V gene TRBV14; 8 bases match TRBD2. CDR1 is SGHDN and CDR2 is FVKESK in the germline V gene. The CDR3 contains 15 residues. Trimming removed 3 bases from V and 4 bases from J; junction bases left unmatched: 4. DNA of the CDR3: TGTGCCAGCAGCCAGCCCGGGACTAGCACCGGGGAGCTGTTTTTT. This translates into CASSQPGTSTGELFF.

The J gene is TRBJ2-7, the V gene TRBV11-2; D ambiguous. V was shortened by 4 bases and J by 0 bases, with 7 bases between the two germline ends. The CDR3 runs 13 residues. Germline loops: CDR1 SGHAT, CDR2 FQNNGV. The CDR3 region has the DNA TGTGCCAGCAGCTCTATCCACTCCTACGAGCAGTACTTC. This encodes CASSSIHSYEQYF.

The chain links TRBV5-4 to TRBJ2-7, with 8 bases lining up with TRBD1. CDR1 is SGHNT, CDR2 YYREEE, per germline (reference sequence). The CDR3 has 16 amino acids. Trimming at V came to 4 bases and at J to 4 bases, leaving 13 bases not matched to a gene. CDR3 sequence (DNA): TGTGCCAGCAGCGGCGGGACAGGAGGATCGCCGTACGAGCAGTACTTC. Protein sequence: CASSGGTGGSPYEQYF.

The gene calls are TRBV29-1 and TRBJ2-7; 11 positions agree with TRBD1. The CDR3 contains 14 residues. Germline loops: CDR1 SQVTM, CDR2 ANQGSEA. With V trimmed by 6 bases and J by 2 bases, 6 bases remained unmatched. The CDR3 protein is CSVPGQGAAYEQYF. In DNA form, the CDR3 reads TGCAGCGTCCCCGGACAGGGGGCTGCCTACGAGCAGTACTTC.

There are a few counts of this clone. The rearrangement uses TRBV5-6 and TRBJ2-3, with 8 positions matching TRBD2. The CDR3 extends over 16 amino acids. Looked up from germline, CDR1 is SGHDT and CDR2 is YYEEEE. The junction had 7 bases not matched to a gene; V was cut back by 2 bases and J by 2 bases. The DNA for the CDR3 is TGTGCCAGCAGCTTACTAGCGGATGGCTTCACAGATACGCAGTATTTT. It encodes CASSLLADGFTDTQYF. Filled out from reference TRBV5-6 and TRBJ2-3, the complete variable domain reads DAGVTQSPTHLIKTRGQQVTLRCSPKSGHDTVSWYQQALGQGPQFIFQYYEEEERQRGNFPDRFSGHQFPNYSSELNVNALLLGDSALYLCASSLLADGFTDTQYFGPGTRLTVL.

This clone showed up just once. The chain links TRBV19 to TRBJ1-2, with TRBD1 matching over 9 bases. The CDR3 covers 16 residues. Trimming cost V 5 bases and J 0 bases; bases outside gene matches: 7. CDR1 is LNHDA, CDR2 SQIVND, per germline (reference sequence). The CDR3 spells CASSLGTGKANYGYTF. CDR3 in DNA: TGTGCCAGTAGTCTCGGGACAGGGAAAGCTAACTATGGCTACACCTTC.

This clone was counted a few times. This rearrangement joins TRBV11-2 to TRBJ2-7, with 7 bases fitting TRBD2. CDR1 is SGHAT, CDR2 FQNNGV, per germline. The CDR3 loop spans 14 amino acids. Germline trimming cut 1 base from V and 5 bases from J; bases unmatched to any gene: 5. DNA of the CDR3: TGTGCCAGCAGCTTAGCCAGACTAGCCCACGAGCAGTACTTC. The encoded protein is CASSLARLAHEQYF.

J is TRBJ2-3 and V is TRBV5-1; D ambiguous. Trimming took off 0 bases at V and 2 bases at J, with 10 bases between the two ends. Germline assignment: CDR1 SGHRS and CDR2 YFSETQ. The CDR3 spans 15 residues. The CDR3 protein is CASSLAGVITDTQYF. The DNA of the CDR3 is TGCGCCAGCAGCTTGGCCGGAGTTATCACAGATACGCAGTATTTT.

This clone has just one count. The chain combines TRBV6-1 with TRBJ2-7; 8 bases are shared with TRBD1. V dropped 6 bases and J dropped 2; count of bases not matched to a gene: 6. The CDR3 spans 14 residues. Germline V CDR1 and CDR2: MNHNS, SASEGT. The chain's CDR3 is CASRDQGQAYEQYF. The CDR3 bases are TGTGCCAGCAGGGACCAGGGACAGGCCTACGAGCAGTACTTC.

The CDR3 sequence is CASSLQGRGITDTQYF. The CDR3 DNA is TGTGCCAGCAGTCTCCAGGGTAGAGGCATCACAGATACGCAGTATTTT. V is TRBV28 and J is TRBJ2-3; D may be TRBD1 (5 bases). V was trimmed by 5 bases and J by 2 bases, leaving 17 bases between them. Germline V CDR1 and CDR2: MDHEN, SYDVKM. The CDR3 runs 16 residues.

V is TRBV5-1 and J is TRBJ2-5, with D possibly TRBD2 on 6 matching bases. The CDR3 sequence is 15 residues long. Germline CDR1 and CDR2: SGHRS and YFSETQ. The V and J ends lost 5 bases and 2 bases respectively, with 16 bases between them. The DNA for the CDR3 is TGCGCCAGCAGTCAGATCGGGACTCTACAAGAGACCCAGTACTTC. Translated: CASSQIGTLQETQYF.

The genes are TRBV29-1 and TRBJ2-5, with 7 bases fitting TRBD1. Gene TRBJ2-7 matches the end of the DNA better, so the J call may be wrong. CDR1 is SQVTM, CDR2 ANQGSEA, per germline. This CDR3 region has 13 residues. CDR3 bases: TGCAGCGTTGATTCAGGGGGTTACAACGAGCAGTACTTC. This codes for CSVDSGGYNEQYF.

The chain couples TRBV28 to TRBJ2-5; 11 bases are shared with TRBD2. CDR3 length: 17 residues. Unmatched junction bases numbered 8, after V lost 4 bases and J lost 1 base. CDR1 and CDR2 from the germline V gene are MDHEN and SYDVKM. The CDR3 nucleotides read TGTGCCAGCAGTTCCCCCCGAACTAGCGGGAGCCAAGAGACCCAGTACTTC. It yields the protein CASSSPRTSGSQETQYF.

This clone has more than one count but fewer than ten. The chain links TRBV4-3 to TRBJ2-2, with unresolved D. The CDR3 extends over 15 amino acids. Trimming removed 0 bases at V and 5 bases at J, with 10 bases between. CDR1 is LGHNA, CDR2 YSLEER, per germline. CDR3 protein: CASSQDGTETGELFF. The CDR3 DNA is TGCGCCAGCAGCCAAGATGGAACAGAGACCGGGGAGCTGTTTTTT.

The chain has TRBV7-8 and TRBJ2-5; D is unresolved. Deletions cut 2 bases from V and 2 bases from J, with 12 bases between. Germline CDR1 and CDR2: SGHVS and FQNEAQ. This CDR3 region has 15 residues. This CDR3 is CASSLLLGTQETQYF. DNA of the CDR3: TGTGCCAGCAGCTTATTGCTGGGCACACAAGAGACCCAGTACTTC.

The V call is TRBV27, the J call TRBJ2-7; 9 nucleotides match TRBD2. The CDR3 is made up of 17 amino acids. From germline, CDR1 is MNHEY and CDR2 SMNVEV (reference sequence). V was pared by 5 bases and J by 0 bases, with 11 bases of the junction left unmatched. The CDR3 DNA reads TGTGCCAGCAGTCCTCCCCTAGCGGGATACCTCTCCTACGAGCAGTACTTC. This codes for CASSPPLAGYLSYEQYF.

This clone has more than one count but fewer than ten. The rearrangement links TRBV28 to TRBJ1-1, with D tentatively TRBD1 (5 bases). The CDR3 runs 14 residues. In germline, CDR1 is MDHEN, CDR2 SYDVKM. V was clipped by 7 bases and J by 3 bases, with 15 bases between them. The CDR3 DNA reads as TGTGCCAGCACCCTAGGCCAGGGTTACACTGAAGCTTTCTTT. As protein: CASTLGQGYTEAFF. The whole variable domain, filled in from reference TRBV28 and TRBJ1-1, reads DVKVTQSSRYLVKRTGEKVFLECVQDMDHENMFWYRQDPGLGLRLIYFSYDVKMKEKGDIPEGYSVSREKKERFSLILESASTNQTSMYLCASTLGQGYTEAFFGQGTRLTVV.

The CDR3 DNA reads TGTGCCATCAGTGAGTCGGAGGACGGGGAGCTGTTTTTT. As protein: CAISESEDGELFF. The rearrangement links TRBV10-3 to TRBJ2-2, with a tentative D call TRBD2 (5 bases). CDR1 is ENHRY, CDR2 SYGVKD, per germline. This CDR3 comprises 13 residues. Between the trimmed V and J ends, which lost 0 bases and 7 bases, there was a span of 6 bases.

V usage is TRBV5-1 and J usage is TRBJ2-1; 10 bases are shared with TRBD1. The CDR3 is made up of 15 amino acids. V lost 4 bases, J lost 2 bases, and 3 bases stayed unmatched. Germline V lookup: CDR1 SGHRS, CDR2 YFSETQ. CDR3 in amino acids: CASSLGTGAYNEQFF. CDR3 nucleotide sequence: TGCGCCAGCAGCCTAGGGACAGGGGCCTACAATGAGCAGTTCTTC.

CDR3 sequence (DNA): TGTGCCAGCAGCCGCCGGGACAGGGGCGAAAAACTGTTTTTT. Translating it yields CASSRRDRGEKLFF. The J gene is TRBJ1-4, the V gene TRBV7-8, with 10 bases fitting TRBD1. V shed 5 bases, J shed 8 bases, and the junction held 5 bases outside the gene matches. The CDR3 is made up of 14 amino acids. The germline V gene encodes CDR1 SGHVS and CDR2 FQNEAQ.

This sequence joins TRBV29-1 and TRBJ1-2; D ambiguous. CDR3 size: 12 residues. The V gene's germline CDR1 is SQVTM and CDR2 ANQGSEA. V lost 4 bases, J lost 8 bases, and 14 bases lay in between. CDR3 DNA: TGCAGCGTTGCGGTCACGGCGGGAGGCTACACCTTC. It is translated as CSVAVTAGGYTF. The whole variable domain, remainder taken from reference TRBV29-1 and TRBJ1-2, is SAVISQKPSRDICQRGTSLTIQCQVDSQVTMMFWYRQQPGQSLTLIATANQGSEATYESGFVIDKFPISRPNLTFSTLTVSNMSPEDSSIYLCSVAVTAGGYTFGSGTRLTVV.

V usage is TRBV28 and J usage is TRBJ2-2, with 9 bases identical to TRBD1. Per the germline V gene, CDR1 is MDHEN and CDR2 is SYDVKM. V shed 5 bases and J 3 bases; nucleotides not matched to a gene: 4. The CDR3 is 15 amino acids. The CDR3 here is CASSEDRGYTGELFF. In nucleotides, the CDR3 is TGTGCCAGCAGTGAGGACAGGGGATACACCGGGGAGCTGTTTTTT.

This chain connects TRBV1 to TRBJ1-4; the table's D call TRBD1 went unverified against the DNA. TRBV1 is assigned pseudogene status. The CDR3 sequence is 16 residues long. DNA of the CDR3: TGCACCAGCAGGCGGGGACAGAGTCCAACTAATGAAAAACTGTTTTTT. Residues: CTSRRGQSPTNEKLFF.

The rearrangement links TRBV5-4 to TRBJ2-1, with 11 bases matching TRBD2. This CDR3 spans 17 amino acids. V lost 0 bases, J lost 6 bases, and 8 bases stayed unmatched. Per germline, CDR1 SGHNT and CDR2 YYREEE (reference sequence). The CDR3 sequence is CASSLALTSGGPNEQFF. CDR3 DNA sequence: TGTGCCAGCAGCTTGGCTCTCACTAGCGGGGGCCCCAATGAGCAGTTCTTC.